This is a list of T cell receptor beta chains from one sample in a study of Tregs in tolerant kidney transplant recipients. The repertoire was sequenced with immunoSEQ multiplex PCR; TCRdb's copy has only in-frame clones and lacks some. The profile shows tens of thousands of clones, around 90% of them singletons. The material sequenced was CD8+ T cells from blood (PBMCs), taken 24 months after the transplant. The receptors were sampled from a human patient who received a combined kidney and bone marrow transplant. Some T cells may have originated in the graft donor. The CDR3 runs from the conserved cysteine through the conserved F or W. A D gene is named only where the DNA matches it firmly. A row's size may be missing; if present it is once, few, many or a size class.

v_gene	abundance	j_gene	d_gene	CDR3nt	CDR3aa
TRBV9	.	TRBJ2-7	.	TGTGCCAGCAGCGTAGGCCGGCGGGACTACGAGCAGTACTTC	CASSVGRRDYEQYF
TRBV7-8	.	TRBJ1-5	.	TGTGCCAGCAGCTTAGTAGACGACGCGGGGAATCAGCCCCAGCATTTT	CASSLVDDAGNQPQHF
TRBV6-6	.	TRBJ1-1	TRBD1	TGTGCCAGCAGGGTTGAACAGGGGTTGAACACTGAAGCTTTCTTT	CASRVEQGLNTEAFF
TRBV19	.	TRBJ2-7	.	TGTGCCAGTAGTATGACCAGGTACGCCGAAGGCGAGCAGTACTTC	CASSMTRYAEGEQYF
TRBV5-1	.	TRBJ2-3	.	TGCGCCAGCAGCTTGGCAGGGGCCCCTAGCACAGATACGCAGTATTTT	CASSLAGAPSTDTQYF
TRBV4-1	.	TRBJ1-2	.	TGCGCCAGCAGCCACCTGGTCGGGGTAACGGTTGGCTACACCTTC	CASSHLVGVTVGYTF
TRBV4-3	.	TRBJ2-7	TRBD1	TGCGCCAGCAGCCAAGGTTCTACAGGGGGCGCCTACGAGCAGTACTTC	CASSQGSTGGAYEQYF
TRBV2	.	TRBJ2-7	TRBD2	TGTGCCAGCAGTGAAATCGGGGGGGACGAGCAGTACTTC	CASSEIGGDEQYF
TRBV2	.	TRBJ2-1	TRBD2	TGTGCCAGCAGTATGCCCGGGACTAGCTCCTACAATGAGCAGTTCTTC	CASSMPGTSSYNEQFF
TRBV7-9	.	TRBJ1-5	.	TGTGCCAGCAGCTTTGGAGGATATAGCAATCAGCCCCAGCATTTT	CASSFGGYSNQPQHF
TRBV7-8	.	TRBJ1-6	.	TGTGCCAGCAGCCTCCACAGGGCCCTCGGTTCACCCCTCCACTTT	CASSLHRALGSPLHF
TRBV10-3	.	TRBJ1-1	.	TGTGCCATCAGCAAGTCAGGGGAGAACACTGAAGCTTTCTTT	CAISKSGENTEAFF
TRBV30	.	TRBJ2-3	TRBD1	TGTGCCTGGAGTGAAACAGGGGCCGCAGATACGCAGTATTTT	CAWSETGAADTQYF
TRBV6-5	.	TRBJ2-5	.	TGTGCCAGCAGCTTAGATGGACACGAAGAGACCCAGTACTTC	CASSLDGHEETQYF
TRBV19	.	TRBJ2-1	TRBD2	TGTGCCAGTAGTATAGGTACTAGCGGATACAATGAGCAGTTCTTC	CASSIGTSGYNEQFF
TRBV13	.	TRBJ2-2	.	TGTGCCAGCAGCCCCTCGGTTGGGGAGCTGTTTTTT	CASSPSVGELFF
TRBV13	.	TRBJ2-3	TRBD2	TGTGCCAGCAGCTGGAGCGGGAGGGCAGATACGCAGTATTTT	CASSWSGRADTQYF
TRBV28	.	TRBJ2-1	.	TGTGCCAGCAGCCCGCGGACTACCATCTACAATGAGCAGTTCTTC	CASSPRTTIYNEQFF
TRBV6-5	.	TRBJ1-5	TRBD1	TGTGCCAGCAGCTACCTGGACAGGCGAGGGGATCAGCCCCAGCATTTT	CASSYLDRRGDQPQHF
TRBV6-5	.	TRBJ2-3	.	TGTGCCAGCAGTTACGTCGGCACAGATACGCAGTATTTT	CASSYVGTDTQYF
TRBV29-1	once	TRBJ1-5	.	TGCAGCGCTTGGGAGGGAAGCAATCAGCCCCAGCATTTT	CSAWEGSNQPQHF
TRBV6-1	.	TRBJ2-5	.	TGTGCCAGCAGTGGGGGGGTCCATAAGCCGGAAATTGAAGAGACCCAGTACTTC	CASSGGVHKPEIEETQYF
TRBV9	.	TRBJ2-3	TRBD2	TGTGCCAGCAGCGGACTACTAGCGGGGGCTGCCGTGGATACGCAGTATTTT	CASSGLLAGAAVDTQYF
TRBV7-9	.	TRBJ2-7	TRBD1	TGTGCCAGCAGCTTACCTAAGGACAGGGAAGGATGGGAGCAGTACTTC	CASSLPKDREGWEQYF
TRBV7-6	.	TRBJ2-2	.	TGTGCCACGTCACTAGACGGAACCGGGGAGCTGTTTTTT	CATSLDGTGELFF